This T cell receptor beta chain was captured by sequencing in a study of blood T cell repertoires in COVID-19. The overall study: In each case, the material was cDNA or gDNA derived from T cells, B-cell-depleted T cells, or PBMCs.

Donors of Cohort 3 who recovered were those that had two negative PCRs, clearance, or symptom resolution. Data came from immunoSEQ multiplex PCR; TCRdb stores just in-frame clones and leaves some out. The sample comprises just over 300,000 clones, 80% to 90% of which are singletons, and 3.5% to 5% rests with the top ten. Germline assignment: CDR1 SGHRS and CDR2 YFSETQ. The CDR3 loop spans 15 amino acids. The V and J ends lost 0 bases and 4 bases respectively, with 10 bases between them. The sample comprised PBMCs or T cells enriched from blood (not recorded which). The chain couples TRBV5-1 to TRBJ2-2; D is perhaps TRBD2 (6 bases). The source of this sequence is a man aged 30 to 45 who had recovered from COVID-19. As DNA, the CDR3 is TGCGCCAGCAGCTTGGTGCTAGCGAGCACCGGGGAGCTGTTTTTT. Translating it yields CASSLVLASTGELFF.